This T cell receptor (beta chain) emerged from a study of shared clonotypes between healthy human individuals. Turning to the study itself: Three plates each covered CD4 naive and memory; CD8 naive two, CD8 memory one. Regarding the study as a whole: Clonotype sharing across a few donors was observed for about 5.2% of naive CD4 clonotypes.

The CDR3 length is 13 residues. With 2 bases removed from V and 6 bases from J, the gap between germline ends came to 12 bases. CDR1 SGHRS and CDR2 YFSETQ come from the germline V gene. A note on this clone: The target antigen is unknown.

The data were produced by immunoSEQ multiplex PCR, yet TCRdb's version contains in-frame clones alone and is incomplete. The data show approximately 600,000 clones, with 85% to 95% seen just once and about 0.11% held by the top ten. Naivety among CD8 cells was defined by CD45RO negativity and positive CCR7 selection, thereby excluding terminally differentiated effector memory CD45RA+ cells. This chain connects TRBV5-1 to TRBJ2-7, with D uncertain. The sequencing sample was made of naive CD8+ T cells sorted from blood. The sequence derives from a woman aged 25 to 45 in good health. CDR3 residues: CASSFVYPGEQYF. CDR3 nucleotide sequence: TGCGCCAGCAGCTTTGTCTATCCAGGCGAGCAGTACTTC.